This is a list of T cell receptor beta chains from one sample in a study of vaccination effects on CD4 cells after COVID-19. The assay was immunoSEQ multiplex PCR, and TCRdb's table has in-frame clones only and misses some. The table lists about 58,000 clones, more than 60% of them singletons. These receptors' targets are unknown. The sequencing here drew on CD4+ T cells from PBMCs cultured without peptide, taken before COVID-19 vaccination. Receptor source: a human donor who received a COVID-19 vaccine. CDR3s include the opening cysteine and the closing phenylalanine or tryptophan. The D gene is left open where the match is weak. Only some rows state a clone size, as once, few, many or a class for expanded clones.

-,TRBJ1-1,-,TRBV2,TGTGCCAGCAGTGAAGGAACAGGGACCACTGAAGCTTTCTTT,CASSEGTGTTEAFF
few,TRBJ1-5,-,TRBV30,TGTGCCTGGAGTTCCCTCGGGACAACTAATCAGCCCCAGCATTTT,CAWSSLGTTNQPQHF
-,TRBJ2-2,-,TRBV25-1,TGTGCCAGCAGTGAATATCAGGGTCGCACCGGGGAGCTGTTTTTT,CASSEYQGRTGELFF
-,TRBJ1-5,-,TRBV27,TGTGCCAGCACAAAAGTAACGGGGAGCAATCAGCCCCAGCATTTT,CASTKVTGSNQPQHF
-,TRBJ1-1,TRBD1,TRBV19,TGTGCCAGTACCCGAAGTAGACAGGGGACTGAAGCTTTCTTT,CASTRSRQGTEAFF
-,TRBJ2-6,-,TRBV30,TGTGCCTGGAGTGTCAGCTCTGGGGCCAACGTCCTGACTTTC,CAWSVSSGANVLTF
-,TRBJ1-3,TRBD1,TRBV9,TGTGCCAGCAGCGCTGAGGACAGGGCTGGAAACACCATATATTTT,CASSAEDRAGNTIYF
-,TRBJ1-1,TRBD1,TRBV10-1,TGCGCCAGCAGTGCCGGACAGGGTTTGAGGGCTTTCTTT,CASSAGQGLRAFF
-,TRBJ2-1,-,TRBV24-1,TGTGCCACCACGGGGGCCGTCCTGAATGAGCAGTTCTTC,CATTGAVLNEQFF
-,TRBJ1-5,TRBD1,TRBV10-3,TGTGCCATCAGCCGGGGACAGGGGGCTAGTCAGCCCCAGCATTTT,CAISRGQGASQPQHF
-,TRBJ2-2,-,TRBV7-3,TGTGCCAGCAGCTTACAATCGAGTGTAGCCGGGGAGCTGTTTTTT,CASSLQSSVAGELFF
-,TRBJ1-1,TRBD1,TRBV6-6,TGTGCCAGCAGTTACTCCCCCGACAGGGCCCCTGAAGCTTTCTTT,CASSYSPDRAPEAFF
-,TRBJ1-2,-,TRBV5-5,TGTGCCAGCAGCCCGACTCTCTACTATGGCTACACCTTC,CASSPTLYYGYTF
-,TRBJ1-3,TRBD1,TRBV28,TGTGCCAGCGGGACAGGCGACTCTGGAAACACCATATATTTT,CASGTGDSGNTIYF
-,TRBJ2-5,-,TRBV5-1,TGCGCCAGCAGCTTGGACCAAGAGACCCAGTACTTC,CASSLDQETQYF
-,TRBJ1-1,-,TRBV5-1,TGCGCCAGCAGCATAACAGGGACGGGAAACACTGAAGCTTTCTTT,CASSITGTGNTEAFF
once,TRBJ2-5,TRBD1,TRBV2,TGTGCCAACCAGGACAGGGGGGGAGAGACCCAGTACTTC,CANQDRGGETQYF
-,TRBJ1-5,TRBD1,TRBV18,TGTGCCAGCTCACCATCGGGACAGGGGACCCCCAATCAGCCCCAGCATTTT,CASSPSGQGTPNQPQHF
few,TRBJ1-5,-,TRBV2,TGTGCCAGCAACAGGGAAAGCAATCAGCCCCAGCATTTT,CASNRESNQPQHF
-,TRBJ2-1,-,TRBV19,TGTGCCAGTAGTATTCAGTCCCGGGCCCCCATCTTC,CASSIQSRAPIF
-,TRBJ2-5,-,TRBV6-2/TRBV6-3,TGTGCCAGCAGCTCCTTGGTACTACAAGAGACCCAGTACTTC,CASSSLVLQETQYF
-,TRBJ2-2,-,TRBV10-3,TGTGCCATCAGCGAAGACTCATTCACCGGGGAGCTGTTTTTT,CAISEDSFTGELFF
-,TRBJ1-3,-,TRBV16,TGTGCCAGCAGCCATGGGACCTCTGGAAACACCATATATTTT,CASSHGTSGNTIYF
-,TRBJ1-6,-,TRBV6-5,TGTGCCAGCAGTCCGAGGGCTTTTGGTTCACCCCTCCACTTT,CASSPRAFGSPLHF
-,TRBJ2-1,TRBD2,TRBV9,TGTGCCAGCAGCGTAGGTCAGAGCGGGGGGGGACTTTACAATGAGCAGTTCTTC,CASSVGQSGGGLYNEQFF
-,TRBJ2-2,TRBD1,TRBV4-1,TGCGCCAGCAGCCAAGACGCGTTACAGGGGGCGGCTAGCACCGGGGAGCTGTTTTTT,CASSQDALQGAASTGELFF
-,TRBJ1-2,-,TRBV21-1,TGTGCCAGCAGCAGAAGTTATGGCTACACCTTC,CASSRSYGYTF
-,TRBJ1-2,TRBD1,TRBV19,TGTGCCACCACCGGGCGGGGACAGTCCTCCTATGGCTACACCTTC,CATTGRGQSSYGYTF
-,TRBJ1-1,-,TRBV6-2/TRBV6-3,TGTGCCAGCAGTTTGGGACCTCCTGGCACTGAAGCTTTCTTT,CASSLGPPGTEAFF
-,TRBJ2-1,TRBD2,TRBV27,TGTGCCAGCAGTATCCCCCTGGGAGCGGGGACCTACAATGAGCAGTTCTTC,CASSIPLGAGTYNEQFF
-,TRBJ2-3,-,TRBV19,TGTGCCAGTAGGGGTACTTATAGCACAGATACGCAGTATTTT,CASRGTYSTDTQYF
-,TRBJ2-3,TRBD1,TRBV5-1,TGCGCCAGCAGCTTACTACAGGGGGCAGATACGCAGTATTTT,CASSLLQGADTQYF
-,TRBJ2-5,TRBD2,TRBV5-8,TGTGCCAGCAGCTTGGCGGCGACTAGCGGGGGGGAGACCCAGTACTTC,CASSLAATSGGETQYF
-,TRBJ1-1,-,TRBV30,TGTGCCTGGAGTCCGCTGAACACTGAAGCTTTCTTT,CAWSPLNTEAFF
-,TRBJ1-2,TRBD1,TRBV2,TGTGCCAGCAGGGAAAACGGACAGGCCAACTATGGCTACACCTTC,CASRENGQANYGYTF
-,TRBJ2-3,-,TRBV7-3,TGTGCCAGCAGCCAACAGGAGAGCACAGATACGCAGTATTTT,CASSQQESTDTQYF
-,TRBJ1-5,-,TRBV28,TGTGCCAGCAGTTTTGGGGGATTGGAACCAGTGAAGCCCCAGCATTTT,CASSFGGLEPVKPQHF
-,TRBJ1-2,TRBD1,TRBV29-1,TGCAGCGCCCGGGACAGGGGTACCCTTCACTTC,CSARDRGTLHF
-,TRBJ2-2,-,TRBV11-2,TGTGCCAGCAGCTTAGGAACGGCCGGGGGGCTATACACCGGGGAGCTGTTTTTT,CASSLGTAGGLYTGELFF
-,TRBJ2-5,-,TRBV10-1,TGCGCCAGCAGTGAGTCTGGGGGATATGAGACCCAGTACTTC,CASSESGGYETQYF
-,TRBJ1-2,-,TRBV2,TGTGCCAGCAGGCGGGGCAGGACCTATGGCTACACCTTC,CASRRGRTYGYTF
-,TRBJ2-5,-,TRBV10-1,TGCGCCAGCAGCCAGACCCTGAACCTCGGACTGATCCAAGAGACCCAGTACTTC,CASSQTLNLGLIQETQYF
once,TRBJ2-6,-,TRBV5-6,TGTGCCAGCAGCTTGTTCCTGTTGACAGGCGCGGGGGCCAACGTCCTGACTTTC,CASSLFLLTGAGANVLTF
once,TRBJ1-6,TRBD1,TRBV5-1,TGCGCCAGCAGCGACGGACAGGGAGGATCACCCCTCCACTTT,CASSDGQGGSPLHF
few,TRBJ1-1,-,TRBV10-1,TGCGCCAGCAGTGAGGTAAACACTGAAGCTTTCTTT,CASSEVNTEAFF
-,TRBJ1-3,-,TRBV5-1,TGCGCCAGCAGGCCAAATGGAGCTGGAAACACCATATATTTT,CASRPNGAGNTIYF
-,TRBJ2-3,TRBD2,TRBV10-1,TGCGCCAGCAGTGAATCGCTAGCGGGAGGCACAGATACGCAGTATTTT,CASSESLAGGTDTQYF
few,TRBJ1-2,TRBD1,TRBV18,TGTGCCAGCTCACCTGACAGGGGGGGAAGCTATGGCTACACCTTC,CASSPDRGGSYGYTF
-,TRBJ1-1,-,TRBV9,TGTGCCAGCAGCGTAGTTGAGATTACCACTGAAGCTTTCTTT,CASSVVEITTEAFF
few,TRBJ1-5,-,TRBV5-1,TGCGCCAGCAGCATTTCCGGGGACGGCAATCAGCCCCAGCATTTT,CASSISGDGNQPQHF
-,TRBJ2-4,TRBD2,TRBV19,TGTGCCAGTAGTGCAGACGGGGGGGAAACCAAAAACATTCAGTACTTC,CASSADGGETKNIQYF
-,TRBJ1-1,-,TRBV18,TGTGCCAGCCGTCAAGGCTTGCAGACTGAAGCTTTCTTT,CASRQGLQTEAFF
-,TRBJ1-1,-,TRBV5-1,TGCGCCAGCAGCTTGCCGCTCGGGGGTACTGAAGCTTTCTTT,CASSLPLGGTEAFF
-,TRBJ2-2,-,TRBV9,TGTGCCAGCAGCGTAGGGGCAACGAACACCGGGGAGCTGTTTTTT,CASSVGATNTGELFF
-,TRBJ2-3,-,TRBV5-1,TGCGCCAGCAGCTTGGCCTTGGGCGAACCGCAGTATTTT,CASSLALGEPQYF
-,TRBJ2-3,TRBD1,TRBV19,TGTGCCAGTAGTATTGGTAATTGGGACAGTACAGATACGCAGTATTTT,CASSIGNWDSTDTQYF
-,TRBJ2-1,-,TRBV10-1,TGCGCCAGCAGTGAGCGACAGGAATCTCCCAATGAGCAGTTCTTC,CASSERQESPNEQFF
few,TRBJ1-5,-,TRBV28,TGTGCCAGCAGTCAGCCCCAGCATTTT,CASSQPQHF
-,TRBJ1-3,-,TRBV6-1,TGTGCCAGCAGTGAAGGGGGGGCCAACTCTGGAAACACCATATATTTT,CASSEGGANSGNTIYF
-,TRBJ2-1,-,TRBV30,TGTGCCTGGAGTGTAAGGTCCCAGGATGAGCAGTTCTTC,CAWSVRSQDEQFF